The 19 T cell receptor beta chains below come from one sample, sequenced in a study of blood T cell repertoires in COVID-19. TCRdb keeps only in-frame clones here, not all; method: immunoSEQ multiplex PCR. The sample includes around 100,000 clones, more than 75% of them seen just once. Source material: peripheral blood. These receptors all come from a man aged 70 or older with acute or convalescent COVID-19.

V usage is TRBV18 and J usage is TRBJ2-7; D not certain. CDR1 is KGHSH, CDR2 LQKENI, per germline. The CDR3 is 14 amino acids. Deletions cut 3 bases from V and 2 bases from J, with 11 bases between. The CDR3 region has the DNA TGTGCCAGCTCACCGGAACTCACAGCCTACGAGCAGTACTTC. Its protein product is CASSPELTAYEQYF.

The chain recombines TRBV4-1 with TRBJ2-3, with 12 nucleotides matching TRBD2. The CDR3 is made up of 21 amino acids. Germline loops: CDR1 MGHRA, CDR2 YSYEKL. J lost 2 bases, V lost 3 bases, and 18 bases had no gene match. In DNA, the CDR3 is TGCGCCAGCAGCCATCCCGCGGGGCTAGCGGGGGGGATCGGTTCCACAGATACGCAGTATTTT. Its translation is CASSHPAGLAGGIGSTDTQYF.

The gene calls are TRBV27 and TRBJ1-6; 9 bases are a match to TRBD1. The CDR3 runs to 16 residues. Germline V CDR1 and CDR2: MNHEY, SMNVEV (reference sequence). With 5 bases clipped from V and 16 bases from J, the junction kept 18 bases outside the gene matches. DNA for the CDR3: TGTGCCAGCAGTAAGGGGACAGGGTACCGTGTGGAGCCTCTCCACTTT. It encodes CASSKGTGYRVEPLHF.

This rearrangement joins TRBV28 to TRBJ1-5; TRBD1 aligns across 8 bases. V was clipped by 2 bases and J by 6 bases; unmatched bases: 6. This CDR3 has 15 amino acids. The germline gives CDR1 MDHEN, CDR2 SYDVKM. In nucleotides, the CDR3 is TGTGCCAGCAGTTTAGCGCAGGGGGCAACTCAGCCCCAGCATTTT. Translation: CASSLAQGATQPQHF.

CDR3 DNA: TGTGCCAGCAGCCAAGGGCGACAGGGCCCGGAGCCCCAGCATTTT. This sequence encodes CASSQGRQGPEPQHF. V is TRBV3-1 (or the pseudogene TRBV3-2) and J is TRBJ1-5, with 7 bases aligning to TRBD1. The junction had 8 bases not matched to a gene; V was cut back by 1 base and J by 8 bases. From germline, CDR1 is LGHDT and CDR2 YNNKEL (reference sequence). This CDR3 has 15 residues.

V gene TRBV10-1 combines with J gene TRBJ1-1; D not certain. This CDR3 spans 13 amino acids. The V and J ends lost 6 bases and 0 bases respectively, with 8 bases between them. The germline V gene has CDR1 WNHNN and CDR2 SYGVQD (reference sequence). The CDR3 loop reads CASSPRLNTEAFF. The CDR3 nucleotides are TGCGCCAGCAGCCCCAGGTTGAACACTGAAGCTTTCTTT.

This CDR3 reads CASSFSGKAEAFF. In DNA, the CDR3 is TGTGCCAGCAGTTTTTCAGGGAAGGCTGAAGCTTTCTTT. V and J are TRBV12-3 or TRBV12-4 and TRBJ1-1; TRBD1 might be the D (5 bases). This CDR3 spans 13 amino acids. V was clipped by 3 bases and J by 6 bases, with 11 bases between them.

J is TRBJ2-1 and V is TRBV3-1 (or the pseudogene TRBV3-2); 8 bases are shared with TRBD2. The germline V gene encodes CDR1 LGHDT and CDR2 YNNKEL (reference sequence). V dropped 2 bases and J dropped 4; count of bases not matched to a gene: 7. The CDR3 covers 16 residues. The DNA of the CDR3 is TGTGCCAGCAGCCAATGGGGGCGGGGGGCATACAATGAGCAGTTCTTC. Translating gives CASSQWGRGAYNEQFF.

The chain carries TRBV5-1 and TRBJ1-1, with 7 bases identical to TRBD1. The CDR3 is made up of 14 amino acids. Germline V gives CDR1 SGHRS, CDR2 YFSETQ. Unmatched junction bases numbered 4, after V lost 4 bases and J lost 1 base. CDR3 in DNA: TGCGCCAGCAGCGGGGACAGTGGGAACACTGAAGCTTTCTTT. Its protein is CASSGDSGNTEAFF. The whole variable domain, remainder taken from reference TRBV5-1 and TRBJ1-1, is KAGVTQTPRYLIKTRGQQVTLSCSPISGHRSVSWYQQTPGQGLQFLFEYFSETQRNKGNFPGRFSGRQFSNSRSEMNVSTLELGDSALYLCASSGDSGNTEAFFGQGTRLTVV.

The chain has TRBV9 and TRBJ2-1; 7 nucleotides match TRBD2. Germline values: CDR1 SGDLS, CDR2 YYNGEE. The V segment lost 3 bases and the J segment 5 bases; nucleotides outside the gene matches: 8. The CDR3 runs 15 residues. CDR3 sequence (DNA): TGTGCCAGCAGCGGCGGCGGGGGATTGAACAATGAGCAGTTCTTC. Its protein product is CASSGGGGLNNEQFF.

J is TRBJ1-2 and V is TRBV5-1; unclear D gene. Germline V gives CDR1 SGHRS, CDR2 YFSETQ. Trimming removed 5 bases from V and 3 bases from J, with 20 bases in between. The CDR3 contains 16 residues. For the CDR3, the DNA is TGCGCCAGCAGTCCGGGCGGGTACCAGGAGTACTATGGCTACACCTTC. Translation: CASSPGGYQEYYGYTF.

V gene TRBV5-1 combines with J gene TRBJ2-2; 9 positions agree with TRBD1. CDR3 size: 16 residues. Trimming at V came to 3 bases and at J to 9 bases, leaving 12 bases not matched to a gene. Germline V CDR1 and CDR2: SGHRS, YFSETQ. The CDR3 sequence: CASSSGYRGRFWELFF. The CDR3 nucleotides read TGCGCCAGCAGCTCTGGTTACAGGGGGCGTTTTTGGGAGCTGTTTTTT.

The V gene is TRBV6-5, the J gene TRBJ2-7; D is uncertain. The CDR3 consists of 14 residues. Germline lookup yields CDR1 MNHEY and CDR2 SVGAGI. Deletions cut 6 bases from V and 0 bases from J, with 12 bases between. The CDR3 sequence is CASSRHKSSYEQYF. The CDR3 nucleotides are TGTGCCAGCAGCAGACATAAGAGCTCCTACGAGCAGTACTTC.

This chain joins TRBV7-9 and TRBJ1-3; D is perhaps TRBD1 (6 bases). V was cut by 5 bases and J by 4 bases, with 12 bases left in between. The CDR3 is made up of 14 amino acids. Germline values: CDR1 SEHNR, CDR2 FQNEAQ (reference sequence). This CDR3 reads CASSLGGLGNTIYF. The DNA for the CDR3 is TGTGCCAGCAGCCTGGGGGGGCTCGGAAACACCATATATTTT.

The CDR3 loop reads CATSDLGQGYDNEQFF. The CDR3 DNA is TGTGCCACCAGTGATTTGGGACAGGGTTATGACAATGAGCAGTTCTTC. The V call is TRBV24-1, the J call TRBJ2-1; 8 bases line up with TRBD1. CDR3 size: 16 residues. CDR1 KGHDR and CDR2 SFDVKD come from the germline V gene. V lost 0 bases and J lost 5; bases outside the gene matches: 5.

CDR3 loop: CASSFRQGDLNTEAFF. CDR3 nucleotide sequence: TGCGCCAGCAGCTTCCGGCAGGGGGATTTGAACACTGAAGCTTTCTTT. This chain uses TRBV5-1 with TRBJ1-1; 7 nucleotides align to TRBD1. Germline V gene data show CDR1 as SGHRS and CDR2 as YFSETQ. V lost 2 bases and J lost 0; bases outside the gene matches: 7. The CDR3 runs 16 residues.

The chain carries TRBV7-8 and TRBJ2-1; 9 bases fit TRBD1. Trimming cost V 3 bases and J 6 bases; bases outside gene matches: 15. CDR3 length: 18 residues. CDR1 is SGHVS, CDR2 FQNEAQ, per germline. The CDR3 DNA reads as TGTGCCAGCAGCTTCGGTTTCTCCGGGACAGGGTTCGCCAATGAGCAGTTCTTC. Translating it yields CASSFGFSGTGFANEQFF.

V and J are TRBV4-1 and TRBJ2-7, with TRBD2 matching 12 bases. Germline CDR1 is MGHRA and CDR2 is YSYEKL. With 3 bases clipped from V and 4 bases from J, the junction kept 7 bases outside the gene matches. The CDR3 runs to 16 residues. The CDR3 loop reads CASSQATSGRSYEQYF. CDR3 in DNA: TGCGCCAGCAGCCAGGCCACTAGCGGGAGGTCTTACGAGCAGTACTTC.

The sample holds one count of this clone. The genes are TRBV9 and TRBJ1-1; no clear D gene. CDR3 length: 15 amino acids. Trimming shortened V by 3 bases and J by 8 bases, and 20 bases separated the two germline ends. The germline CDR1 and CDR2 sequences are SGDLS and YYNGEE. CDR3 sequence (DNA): TGTGCCAGCAGCGGAGGTGGGAGCTCTCGAGTCGAAGCTTTCTTT. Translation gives CASSGGGSSRVEAFF.